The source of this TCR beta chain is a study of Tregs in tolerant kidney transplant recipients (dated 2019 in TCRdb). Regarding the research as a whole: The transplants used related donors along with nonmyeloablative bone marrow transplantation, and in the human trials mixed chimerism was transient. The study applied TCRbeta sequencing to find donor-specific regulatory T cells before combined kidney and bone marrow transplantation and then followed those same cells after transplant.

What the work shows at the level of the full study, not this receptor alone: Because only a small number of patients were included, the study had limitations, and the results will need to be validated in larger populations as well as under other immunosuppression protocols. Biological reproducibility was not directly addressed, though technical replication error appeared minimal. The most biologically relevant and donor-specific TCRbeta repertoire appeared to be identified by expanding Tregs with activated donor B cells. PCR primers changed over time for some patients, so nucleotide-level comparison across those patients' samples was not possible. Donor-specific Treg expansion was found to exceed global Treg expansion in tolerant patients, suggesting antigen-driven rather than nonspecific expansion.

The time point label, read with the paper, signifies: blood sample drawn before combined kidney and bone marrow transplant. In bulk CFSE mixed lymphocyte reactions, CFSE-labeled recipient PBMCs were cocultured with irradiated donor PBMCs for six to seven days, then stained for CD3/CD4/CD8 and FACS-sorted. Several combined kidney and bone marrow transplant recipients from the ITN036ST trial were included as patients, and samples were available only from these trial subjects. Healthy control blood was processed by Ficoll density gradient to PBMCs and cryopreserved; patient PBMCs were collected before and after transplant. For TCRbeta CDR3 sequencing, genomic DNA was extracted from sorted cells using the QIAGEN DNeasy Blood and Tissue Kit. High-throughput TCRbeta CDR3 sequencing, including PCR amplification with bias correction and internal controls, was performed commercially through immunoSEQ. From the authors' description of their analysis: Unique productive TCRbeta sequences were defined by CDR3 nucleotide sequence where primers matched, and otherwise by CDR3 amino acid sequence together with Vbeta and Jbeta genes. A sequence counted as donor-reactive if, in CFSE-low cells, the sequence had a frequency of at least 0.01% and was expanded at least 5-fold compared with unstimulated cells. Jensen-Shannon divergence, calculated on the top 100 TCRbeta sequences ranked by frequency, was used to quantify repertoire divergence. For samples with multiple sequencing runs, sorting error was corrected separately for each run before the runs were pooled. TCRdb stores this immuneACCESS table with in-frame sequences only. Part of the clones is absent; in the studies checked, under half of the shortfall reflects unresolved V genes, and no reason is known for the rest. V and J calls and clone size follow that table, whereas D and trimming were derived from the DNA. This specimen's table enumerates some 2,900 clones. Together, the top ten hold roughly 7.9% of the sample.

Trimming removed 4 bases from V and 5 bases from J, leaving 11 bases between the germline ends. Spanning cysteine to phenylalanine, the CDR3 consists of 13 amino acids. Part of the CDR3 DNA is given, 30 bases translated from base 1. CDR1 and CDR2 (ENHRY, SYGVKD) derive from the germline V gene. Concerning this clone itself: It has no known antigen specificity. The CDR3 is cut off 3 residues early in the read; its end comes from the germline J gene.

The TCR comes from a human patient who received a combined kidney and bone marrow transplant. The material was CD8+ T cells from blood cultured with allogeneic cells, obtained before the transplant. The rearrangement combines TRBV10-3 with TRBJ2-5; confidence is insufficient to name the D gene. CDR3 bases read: TGTGCCATCAGTGGGGCAGAGAGGGAGACC. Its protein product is CAISGAERET. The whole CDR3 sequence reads CAISGAERETQYF.